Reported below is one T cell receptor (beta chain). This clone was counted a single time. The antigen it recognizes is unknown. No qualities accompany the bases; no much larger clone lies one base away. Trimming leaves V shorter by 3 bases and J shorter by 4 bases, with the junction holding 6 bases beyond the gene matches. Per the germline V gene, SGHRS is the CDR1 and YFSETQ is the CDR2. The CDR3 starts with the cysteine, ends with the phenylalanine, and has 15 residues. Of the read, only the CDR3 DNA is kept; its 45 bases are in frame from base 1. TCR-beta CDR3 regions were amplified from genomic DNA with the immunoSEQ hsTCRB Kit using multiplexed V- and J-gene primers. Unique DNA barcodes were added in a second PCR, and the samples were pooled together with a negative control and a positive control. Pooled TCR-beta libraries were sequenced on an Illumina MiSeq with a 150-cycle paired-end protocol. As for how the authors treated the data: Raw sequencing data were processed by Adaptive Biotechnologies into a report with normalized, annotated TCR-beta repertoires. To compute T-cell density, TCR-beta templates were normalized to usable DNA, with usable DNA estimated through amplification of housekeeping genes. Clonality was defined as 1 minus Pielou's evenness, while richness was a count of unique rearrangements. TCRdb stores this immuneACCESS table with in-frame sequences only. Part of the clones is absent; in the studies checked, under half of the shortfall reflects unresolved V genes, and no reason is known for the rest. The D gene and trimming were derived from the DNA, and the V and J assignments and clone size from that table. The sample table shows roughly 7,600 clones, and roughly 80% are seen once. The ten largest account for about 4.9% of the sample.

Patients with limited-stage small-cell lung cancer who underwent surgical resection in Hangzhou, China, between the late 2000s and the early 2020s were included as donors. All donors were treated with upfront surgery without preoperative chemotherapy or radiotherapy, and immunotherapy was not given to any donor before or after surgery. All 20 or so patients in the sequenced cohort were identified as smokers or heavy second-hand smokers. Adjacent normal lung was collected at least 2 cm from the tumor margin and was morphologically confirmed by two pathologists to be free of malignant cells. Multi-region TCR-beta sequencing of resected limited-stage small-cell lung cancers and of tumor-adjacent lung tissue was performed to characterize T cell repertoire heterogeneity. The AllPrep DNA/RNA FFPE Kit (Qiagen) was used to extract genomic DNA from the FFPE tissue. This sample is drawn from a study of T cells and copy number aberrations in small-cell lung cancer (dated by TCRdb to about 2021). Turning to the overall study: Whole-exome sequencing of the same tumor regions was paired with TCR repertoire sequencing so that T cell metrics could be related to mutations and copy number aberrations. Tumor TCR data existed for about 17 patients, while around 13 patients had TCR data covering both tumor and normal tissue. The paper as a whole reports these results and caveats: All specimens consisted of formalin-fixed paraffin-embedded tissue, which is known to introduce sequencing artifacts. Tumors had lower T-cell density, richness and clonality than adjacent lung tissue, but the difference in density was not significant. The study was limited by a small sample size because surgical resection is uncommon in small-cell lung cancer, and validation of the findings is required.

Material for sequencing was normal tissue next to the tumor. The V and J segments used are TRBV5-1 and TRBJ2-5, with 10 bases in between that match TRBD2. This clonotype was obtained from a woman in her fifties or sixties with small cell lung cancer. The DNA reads TGCGCCAGCAGCTCTAGCGGGAGTAACGTAGAGACCCAGTACTTC. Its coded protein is CASSSSGSNVETQYF.